The 7 T cell receptor beta chains listed next were all sequenced from one sample in a study of T cells after somatic rescue of genetic block. Clones were sequenced by immunoSEQ multiplex PCR, and TCRdb holds only the in-frame ones, with some missing. The table lists some 68,000 clones, approximately 91% of them singletons. Sequenced input: peripheral blood mononuclear cells (PBMCs). These receptors came from a man under 40.

The chain uses TRBV19 and TRBJ1-5, with 7 positions matching TRBD1. Germline loops: CDR1 LNHDA, CDR2 SQIVND (reference sequence). The CDR3 is 15 amino acids. V was clipped by 0 bases and J by 10 bases; unmatched bases: 9. The CDR3 loop reads CASSIETGAGGPQHF. In DNA form, the CDR3 reads TGTGCCAGTAGTATAGAAACAGGGGCCGGCGGACCCCAGCATTTT.

J is TRBJ1-5 and V is TRBV27; the D gene is possibly TRBD1 (5 bases). CDR1 is MNHEY, CDR2 SMNVEV, per germline (reference sequence). V gave up 3 bases and J gave up 0 bases, with 9 bases separating them. CDR3 length equals 15 residues. For the CDR3, the DNA is TGTGCCAGCAGTTTCAGGGTAAATAGCAATCAGCCCCAGCATTTT. Protein product: CASSFRVNSNQPQHF.

The rearrangement links TRBV7-9 to TRBJ2-5, with TRBD1 identical over 9 bases. V lost 5 bases to trimming and J lost 5 bases; unmatched junction nucleotides: 12. The CDR3 has 16 residues. Germline V gene data show CDR1 as SEHNR and CDR2 as FQNEAQ (reference sequence). This CDR3 is CASSLRDRERAETQYF. The DNA of the CDR3 is TGTGCCAGCAGCCTCCGGGACAGGGAACGTGCCGAGACCCAGTACTTC.

The rearrangement joins TRBV13 to TRBJ2-7; D unresolved. The V end was cut by 2 bases, the J end by 1 base, with 6 bases between. The length of the CDR3 is 13 residues. Germline V gives CDR1 PRHDT, CDR2 FYEKMQ (reference sequence). The CDR3 loop is CASSLPGSYEQYF. CDR3 nucleotides: TGTGCCAGCAGCTTACCCGGATCCTACGAGCAGTACTTC. Variable domain in full (rest from reference TRBV13 and TRBJ2-7): AAGVIQSPRHLIKEKRETATLKCYPIPRHDTVYWYQQGPGQDPQFLISFYEKMQSDKGSIPDRFSAQQFSDYHSELNMSSLELGDSALYFCASSLPGSYEQYFGPGTRLTVT.

The chain is built from TRBV18 and TRBJ1-2, with a possible D match to TRBD1 (5 bases). Germline values: CDR1 KGHSH, CDR2 LQKENI. Trimming took off 1 base at V and 4 bases at J, with 10 bases between the two ends. This CDR3 is built from 14 residues. The chain's CDR3 is CASSPRRDGYGYTF. As DNA, the CDR3 is TGTGCCAGCTCACCACGAAGGGACGGCTATGGCTACACCTTC.

The V and J genes are TRBV9 and TRBJ1-5; D unclear. The V end was cut by 0 bases, the J end by 0 bases, with 7 bases between. Germline lookup yields CDR1 SGDLS and CDR2 YYNGEE. This CDR3 is 15 amino acids long. CDR3 loop: CASSVDWDSNQPQHF. The CDR3 DNA reads TGTGCCAGCAGCGTAGATTGGGATAGCAATCAGCCCCAGCATTTT.

The chain couples TRBV9 to TRBJ2-5; 8 nucleotides agree with TRBD2. Germline V lookup: CDR1 SGDLS, CDR2 YYNGEE. Losses at the gene ends were 0 bases for V and 5 bases for J; bases not matched to a gene: 3. There are 14 residues in the CDR3. The CDR3: CASSVAGGPETQYF. The CDR3 DNA is TGTGCCAGCAGCGTAGCGGGAGGGCCCGAGACCCAGTACTTC.